The present entry profiles one T cell receptor beta chain with its context. Antigen: not known. Only in-frame clones appear in the TCRdb table, and some are missing; sequencing was by immunoSEQ multiplex PCR. The sample shows 150,000 to 200,000 clones, more than 80% of them seen only once. This sample was included in a study of cytomegalovirus exposure and HLA in healthy donors. General study findings and limits: Specificity of a few CMV-associated chains for CMV antigens was verified in vitro.

The donors were part of the validation cohort, which consisted of roughly 120 subjects and was separate from the first cohort of 666 subjects. Per germline, CDR1 MNHEY and CDR2 SVGAGI. Trimming pared 3 bases from V and 3 bases from J, leaving 14 bases between. This CDR3 region has 15 residues. The rearrangement joins TRBV6-5 to TRBJ2-5; possible D gene TRBD2, 6 bases. The receptor was derived from a man aged 18 to 30 in good health and CMV-seropositive. The material sequenced was PBMCs. Here the CDR3 DNA reads TGTGCCAGCAGTTATATCGGGGCGGGGAAAGAGACCCAGTACTTC. Translation gives CASSYIGAGKETQYF.